This TCR beta chain appears in the sequencing data of a study of blood T cell repertoires in COVID-19. Turning to the study itself: Both acute and convalescent COVID-19 samples were obtained from the United States, Italy and Spain.

Per the authors' pipeline: The authors estimated nucleated cell counts from reference gene primer amplification. This table comes from immunoSEQ multiplex PCR, and its TCRdb copy is limited to in-frame clones, with some not included. V and J calls and clone size follow that table, whereas D and trimming were derived from the DNA. This table has around 110,000 clones, 75% to 85% appearing once. V lost 7 bases to trimming and J lost 2 bases; unmatched junction nucleotides: 5. This CDR3 is built from 14 residues. The germline gives CDR1 MDHEN, CDR2 SYDVKM. The V and J genes are TRBV28 and TRBJ2-7; 10 positions match TRBD2. Sequenced sample: peripheral blood. This sequence originates from a man in his sixties or seventies with acute or convalescent COVID-19. The CDR3 region is CASNLAGATYEQYF. In DNA form, the CDR3 reads TGTGCCAGCAACCTAGCGGGGGCTACCTACGAGCAGTACTTC.